These T cell receptor beta chains were read from a single sample in a study of OX40 agonist ivuxolimab in advanced cancers. The data were produced by immunoSEQ multiplex PCR, yet TCRdb's version contains in-frame clones alone and is incomplete. This sample has about 28,000 clones, with 85% to 95% found just once. The starting material was CD4+ or CD8+ T cells sorted from blood, obtained in a trial of the OX40 agonist ivuxolimab. Every receptor here comes from an adult with an advanced solid tumor such as melanoma, head and neck, liver or kidney cancer. Both conserved end residues are part of each CDR3. The order of the fields is D gene, J gene, clone size, V gene, CDR3 protein, CDR3 DNA. A D gene is named only where the DNA matches it firmly. A row's size may be missing; if present it is once, few, many or a size class.

TRBD1 | TRBJ2-1 | - | TRBV19 | CASSIGNGQGYNEQFF | TGTGCCAGTAGTATAGGGAATGGACAGGGTTACAATGAGCAGTTCTTC
- | TRBJ2-7 | - | TRBV27 | CASTPGWEGLGEQYF | TGTGCCAGCACCCCGGGATGGGAAGGGTTAGGGGAGCAGTACTTC
- | TRBJ2-6 | - | TRBV6-5 | CASSYGSSGANVLTF | TGTGCCAGCAGTTACGGGTCCTCTGGGGCCAACGTCCTGACTTTC
TRBD2 | TRBJ2-1 | - | TRBV19 | CASTLGLAANLEQFF | TGTGCCAGTACTCTCGGACTAGCGGCGAATCTTGAGCAGTTCTTC
- | TRBJ2-7 | - | TRBV7-9 | CASSSGNGYEQYF | TGTGCCAGCAGCTCTGGCAATGGTTACGAGCAGTACTTC
TRBD2 | TRBJ2-1 | - | TRBV7-8 | CASSWGLAGVIGNEQFF | TGTGCCAGCAGCTGGGGACTAGCGGGAGTAATAGGCAATGAGCAGTTCTTC
TRBD1 | TRBJ2-2 | - | TRBV11-1 | CASSLEGQGAAGELFF | TGTGCCAGCAGCTTAGAGGGACAGGGGGCCGCCGGGGAGCTGTTTTTT
- | TRBJ2-7 | - | TRBV28 | CASSLVSPYEQYF | TGTGCCAGCAGTTTAGTATCGCCTTACGAGCAGTACTTC
- | TRBJ2-7 | - | TRBV19 | CASSSAPRGIDEQYF | TGTGCCAGTAGTTCCGCCCCCCGGGGGATCGACGAGCAGTACTTC
TRBD1 | TRBJ1-1 | - | TRBV28 | CASSGTDTEAFF | TGTGCCAGCAGTGGGACAGACACTGAAGCTTTCTTT
TRBD1 | TRBJ1-4 | - | TRBV9 | CASSVSGGGEKLFF | TGTGCCAGCAGCGTATCAGGGGGCGGTGAAAAACTGTTTTTT
TRBD1 | TRBJ2-4 | once | TRBV29-1 | CSVEFEGAQNIQYF | TGCAGCGTTGAATTCGAGGGGGCGCAAAACATTCAGTACTTC
- | TRBJ2-1 | - | TRBV25-1 | CASGEVDYEQFF | TGTGCCAGCGGAGAGGTAGACTATGAGCAGTTCTTC
- | TRBJ1-1 | - | TRBV6-5 | CASSYEVGMNTEAFF | TGTGCCAGCAGTTATGAAGTGGGCATGAACACTGAAGCTTTCTTT
TRBD1 | TRBJ1-2 | - | TRBV6-1 | CASSETLRDSPNYGYTF | TGTGCCAGCAGTGAAACACTCAGGGACAGCCCTAACTATGGCTACACCTTC
- | TRBJ2-2 | - | TRBV9 | CASSVGSGLNTGELFF | TGTGCCAGCAGCGTAGGTAGCGGATTAAACACCGGGGAGCTGTTTTTT
- | TRBJ1-2 | - | TRBV12-5 | CASGLVLVGRGGYTF | TGTGCTAGTGGTTTGGTACTAGTGGGGCGAGGGGGCTACACCTTC
TRBD2 | TRBJ2-1 | - | TRBV5-1 | CASSATLAGGTEQFF | TGCGCCAGCAGCGCTACCCTAGCGGGAGGTACCGAGCAGTTCTTC
TRBD2 | TRBJ2-1 | once | TRBV10-1 | CASSELAGYEQFF | TGCGCCAGCAGTGAGCTAGCGGGTTATGAGCAGTTCTTC
- | TRBJ2-5 | - | TRBV4-1 | CASSYISGETQYF | TGCGCCAGCAGCTATATCAGCGGAGAGACCCAGTACTTC
- | TRBJ1-5 | - | TRBV30 | CAWSGGQRNQPQHF | TGTGCCTGGAGTGGGGGACAACGCAATCAGCCCCAGCATTTT
- | TRBJ1-2 | few | TRBV14 | CASSQGEVGYTF | TGTGCCAGCAGCCAAGGGGAGGTCGGCTACACCTTC
- | TRBJ2-1 | once | TRBV27 | CASSTLERGVEQFF | TGTGCCAGCAGTACCCTCGAAAGGGGTGTGGAGCAGTTCTTC
- | TRBJ2-3 | once | TRBV2 | CASSGTAGDDTQYF | TGTGCCAGCAGTGGGACGGCCGGTGACGATACGCAGTATTTT
- | TRBJ2-1 | - | TRBV7-9 | CASSSGGSSYNEQFF | TGTGCCAGCAGCTCAGGGGGGAGCTCCTACAATGAGCAGTTCTTC
TRBD1 | TRBJ2-3 | - | TRBV29-1 | CSVEDRRTGDGTQYF | TGCAGCGTTGAAGACCGCCGGACAGGGGATGGAACGCAGTATTTT
- | TRBJ2-3 | - | TRBV7-9 | CASSYSGLDTQYF | TGTGCCAGCAGCTACTCAGGGCTAGATACGCAGTATTTT
TRBD2 | TRBJ2-1 | - | TRBV27 | CASSSAASGGYNEQFF | TGTGCCAGCAGTTCCGCGGCTAGCGGGGGATACAATGAGCAGTTCTTC
- | TRBJ2-2 | - | TRBV6-5 | CASSYSWQVGELFF | TGTGCCAGCAGTTACTCGTGGCAGGTCGGGGAGCTGTTTTTT
- | TRBJ2-5 | - | TRBV7-9 | CASSLTWDTALTQYF | TGTGCCAGCAGCTTAACTTGGGACACCGCCTTGACCCAGTACTTC
- | TRBJ1-1 | few | TRBV10-1 | CASRFDGSTEAFF | TGCGCCAGCAGATTTGATGGAAGCACTGAAGCTTTCTTT
- | TRBJ1-4 | - | TRBV5-4 | CASSYQIGRAPTNEKLFF | TGTGCCAGCAGCTATCAGATCGGACGTGCCCCAACTAATGAAAAACTGTTTTTT
TRBD1 | TRBJ1-1 | - | TRBV7-9 | CASSLAPGGGRGTEAFF | TGTGCCAGCAGCTTAGCCCCAGGGGGCGGGAGAGGCACTGAAGCTTTCTTT
- | TRBJ1-1 | few | TRBV20-1 | CSANGGTEAFF | TGCAGTGCTAACGGGGGCACTGAAGCTTTCTTT
- | TRBJ2-7 | - | TRBV15 | CATSRDFGPGHEQYF | -